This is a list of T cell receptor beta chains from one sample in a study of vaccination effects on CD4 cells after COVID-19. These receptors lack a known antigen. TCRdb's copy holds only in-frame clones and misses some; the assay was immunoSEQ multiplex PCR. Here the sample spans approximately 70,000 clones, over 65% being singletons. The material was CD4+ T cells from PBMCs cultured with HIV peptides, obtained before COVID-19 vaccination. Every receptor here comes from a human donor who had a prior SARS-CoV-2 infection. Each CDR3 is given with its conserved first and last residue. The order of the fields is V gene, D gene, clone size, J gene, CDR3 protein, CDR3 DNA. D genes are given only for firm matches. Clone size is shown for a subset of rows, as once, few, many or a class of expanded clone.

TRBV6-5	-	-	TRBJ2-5	CASVGPPGTQYF	TGTGCCAGCGTTGGGCCCCCGGGAACCCAGTACTTC
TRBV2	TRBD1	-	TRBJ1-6	CASSDQGAPSPLHF	TGTGCCAGCAGTGACCAGGGGGCCCCGTCGCCCCTCCACTTT
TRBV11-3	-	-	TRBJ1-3	CASSSPRLLGNTIYF	TGTGCCAGCAGCTCCCCCCGCCTACTGGGAAACACCATATATTTT
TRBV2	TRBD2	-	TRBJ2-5	CATGVLAGSLETQYF	TGTGCCACAGGCGTCCTAGCGGGGTCGTTGGAGACCCAGTACTTC
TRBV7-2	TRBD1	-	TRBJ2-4	CASSLGGTGVNNIQYF	TGTGCCAGCAGCTTAGGGGGAACAGGGGTAAACAACATTCAGTACTTC
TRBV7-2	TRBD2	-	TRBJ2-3	CASSSFSGGLTDTQYF	TGTGCCAGCAGCTCTTTTAGCGGGGGCCTCACAGATACGCAGTATTTT
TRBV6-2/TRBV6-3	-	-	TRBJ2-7	CASSYSIGAAPYEQYF	TGTGCCAGCAGTTACTCGATTGGGGCAGCCCCCTACGAGCAGTACTTC
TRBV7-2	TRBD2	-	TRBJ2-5	CASSLSSGGAAGTQYF	TGTGCCAGCAGCTTGAGTAGCGGGGGGGCCGCAGGGACCCAGTACTTC
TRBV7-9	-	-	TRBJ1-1	CASSLWGGAFF	TGTGCCAGCAGCCTTTGGGGGGGAGCTTTCTTT
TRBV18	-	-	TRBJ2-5	CASSPSMAGQETQYF	TGTGCCAGCTCACCCTCCATGGCGGGCCAAGAGACCCAGTACTTC
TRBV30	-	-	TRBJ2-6	CAWMTSGANVLTF	TGTGCCTGGATGACCTCTGGGGCCAACGTCCTGACTTTC
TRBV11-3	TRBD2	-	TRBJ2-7	CASSPQRASGLSYEQYF	TGTGCCAGCAGCCCCCAGAGGGCTAGCGGACTCTCCTACGAGCAGTACTTC
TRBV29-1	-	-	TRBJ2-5	CSVGPDQETQYF	TGCAGCGTTGGGCCAGACCAAGAGACCCAGTACTTC
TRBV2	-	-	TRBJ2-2	CASTNRTRDTGELFF	TGTGCCAGCACCAATCGGACGAGAGACACCGGGGAGCTGTTTTTT
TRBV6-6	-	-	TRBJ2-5	CASSPGKETQYF	TGTGCCAGCAGCCCAGGCAAGGAGACCCAGTACTTC
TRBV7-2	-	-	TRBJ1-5	CASSLSSEQPQHF	TGTGCCAGCAGCTTGTCCTCAGAACAGCCCCAGCATTTT
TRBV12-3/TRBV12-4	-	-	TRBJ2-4	CASSRTVRGIQYF	TGTGCCAGCAGTAGGACGGTCCGGGGCATTCAGTACTTC
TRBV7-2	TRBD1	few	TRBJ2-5	CASSFRDRGGWVETQYF	TGTGCCAGCAGCTTCCGGGACAGGGGTGGTTGGGTAGAGACCCAGTACTTC
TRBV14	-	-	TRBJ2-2	CASSQDFRGDTGELFF	TGTGCCAGCAGCCAAGATTTTAGGGGGGACACCGGGGAGCTGTTTTTT
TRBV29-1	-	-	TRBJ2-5	CSSEGYQETQYF	TGCAGCTCAGAAGGGTACCAAGAGACCCAGTACTTC
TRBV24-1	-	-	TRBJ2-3	CATSGQGTDTQYF	TGTGCCACCAGTGGACAGGGCACAGATACGCAGTATTTT
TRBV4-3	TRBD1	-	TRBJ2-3	CASSQDIKLGDRGTDTQYF	TGCGCCAGCAGCCAAGATATTAAGTTAGGGGACAGGGGCACAGATACGCAGTATTTT
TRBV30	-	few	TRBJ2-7	CAWRDNRAEQYF	TGTGCCTGGAGAGATAACAGGGCCGAGCAGTACTTC
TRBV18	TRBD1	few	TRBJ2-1	CASSPTGGAYNEQFF	TGTGCCAGCTCACCAACAGGGGGTGCCTACAATGAGCAGTTCTTC
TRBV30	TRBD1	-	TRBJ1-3	CAWGRTGRGNTIYF	TGTGCCTGGGGGCGGACAGGGAGAGGAAACACCATATATTTT
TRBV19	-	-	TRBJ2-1	CASTTPQGSKGNNEQFF	TGTGCCAGTACCACACCCCAGGGCAGCAAGGGGAACAATGAGCAGTTCTTC
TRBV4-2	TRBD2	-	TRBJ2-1	CASSEIAGTYNEQFF	TGTGCCAGCAGCGAGATAGCGGGAACGTACAATGAGCAGTTCTTC
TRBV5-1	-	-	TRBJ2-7	CASSLEASSYEQYF	TGCGCCAGCAGCTTGGAAGCAAGCTCCTACGAGCAGTACTTC
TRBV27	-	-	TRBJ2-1	CASSPKTANEQFF	TGTGCCAGCAGCCCTAAAACTGCGAATGAGCAGTTCTTC
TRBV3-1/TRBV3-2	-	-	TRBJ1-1	CASSPRGVDTEAFF	TGTGCCAGCAGCCCCCGGGGGGTTGACACTGAAGCTTTCTTT
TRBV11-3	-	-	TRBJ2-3	CASSLGIDSTSTDTQYF	TGTGCCAGCAGCTTAGGGATAGACTCGACTAGCACAGATACGCAGTATTTT
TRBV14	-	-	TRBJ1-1	CASSQGNGHEAFF	TGTGCCAGCAGCCAAGGCAACGGACATGAAGCTTTCTTT
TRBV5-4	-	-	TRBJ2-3	CASSSRALPLTDTQYF	TGTGCCAGCAGCTCCCGAGCGCTCCCCCTCACTGATACGCAGTATTTT
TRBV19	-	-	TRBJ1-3	CASTVSAFSGNTIYF	TGTGCCAGTACCGTATCCGCCTTTTCTGGAAACACCATATATTTT
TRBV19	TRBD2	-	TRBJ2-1	CASSGISGGASNEQFF	TGTGCCAGTAGTGGAATTAGCGGGGGGGCCTCAAATGAGCAGTTCTTC
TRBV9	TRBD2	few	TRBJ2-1	CASSVSTGGYNEQFF	TGTGCCAGCAGCGTATCGACGGGAGGGTACAATGAGCAGTTCTTC
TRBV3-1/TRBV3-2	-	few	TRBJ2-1	CASSQVVVAAYNEQFF	TGTGCCAGCAGCCAAGTGGTGGTAGCGGCATACAATGAGCAGTTCTTC
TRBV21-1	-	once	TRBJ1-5	CASSKGDPGQPQHF	TGTGCCAGCAGCAAAGGGGACCCAGGGCAGCCCCAGCATTTT
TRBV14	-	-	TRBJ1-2	CASSQIPGVYGYTF	TGTGCCAGCAGCCAGATTCCCGGAGTCTATGGCTACACCTTC
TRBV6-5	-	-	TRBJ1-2	CASSPVQVGYGYTF	TGTGCCAGCAGCCCGGTACAGGTCGGTTATGGCTACACCTTC
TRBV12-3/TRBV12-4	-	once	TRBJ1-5	CASSSRNQPQHF	TGTGCCAGCAGTAGTCGCAATCAGCCCCAGCATTTT
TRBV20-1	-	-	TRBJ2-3	CSASWARTSTDTQYF	TGCAGTGCTAGTTGGGCTCGTACTAGCACAGATACGCAGTATTTT
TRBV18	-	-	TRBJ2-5	CASSPGGKETQYF	TGTGCCAGCTCACCAGGGGGAAAGGAGACCCAGTACTTC
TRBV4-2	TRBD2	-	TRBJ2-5	CASSQVRGSGQETQYF	TGTGCCAGCAGCCAAGTGCGCGGGAGTGGCCAAGAGACCCAGTACTTC
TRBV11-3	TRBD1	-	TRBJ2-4	CASRRTGDSIQYF	TGTGCCAGCAGAAGGACAGGGGACAGCATTCAGTACTTC
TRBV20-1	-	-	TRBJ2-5	CSASPGQETQYF	TGCAGTGCTAGTCCAGGGCAAGAGACCCAGTACTTC
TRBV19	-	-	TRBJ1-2	CASSAAPDSNYGYTF	TGTGCCAGTAGTGCTGCCCCAGACAGTAACTATGGCTACACCTTC
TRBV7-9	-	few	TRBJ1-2	CASSPTVGGSYTF	TGTGCCAGCAGCCCCACCGTCGGCGGATCCTACACCTTC
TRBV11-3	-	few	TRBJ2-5	CASSLGETQYF	TGTGCCAGCAGCTTAGGAGAGACCCAGTACTTC
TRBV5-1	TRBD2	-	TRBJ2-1	CASSLGASGRAANEQFF	TGCGCCAGCAGCTTGGGGGCTAGCGGGAGGGCCGCGAATGAGCAGTTCTTC
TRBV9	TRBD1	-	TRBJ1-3	CASSVEPGGSGNTIYF	TGTGCCAGCAGCGTAGAGCCAGGGGGCTCTGGAAACACCATATATTTT
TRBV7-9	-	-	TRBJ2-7	CASRSWGDEQYF	TGTGCCAGCAGATCCTGGGGGGACGAGCAGTACTTC
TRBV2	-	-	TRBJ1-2	CASRPGPYGYTF	TGTGCCAGCAGGCCGGGACCCTATGGCTACACCTTC
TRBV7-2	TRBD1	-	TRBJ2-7	CASSLLGTGPYEQYF	TGTGCCAGCAGCTTACTAGGGACAGGCCCCTACGAGCAGTACTTC
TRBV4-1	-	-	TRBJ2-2	CASSLRVIATGKAGELFF	TGCGCCAGCAGCCTCCGGGTGATAGCTACAGGGAAGGCCGGGGAGCTGTTTTTT
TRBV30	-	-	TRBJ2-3	CAWSFGVDGDTQYF	TGTGCCTGGAGTTTTGGAGTCGATGGAGATACGCAGTATTTT
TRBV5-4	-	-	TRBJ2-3	CASSLPWGVTDTQYF	TGTGCCAGCAGCTTGCCTTGGGGGGTCACAGATACGCAGTATTTT